This is a list of T cell receptor beta chains from one sample in a study of shared clonotypes between healthy human individuals. Produced via immunoSEQ multiplex PCR; TCRdb's table is partial and in-frame only. The sample consists of 2 million to 2.5 million clones, 92% of them appearing once. The specimen sequenced was naive CD4+ T cells from PBMCs. The receptors shown here come from a young man in good health. Some clones in this sample may be carry-over from other donors' samples. Both conserved end residues are part of each CDR3. Fields, in order: D gene, J gene, clone size, V gene, CDR3 DNA, CDR3 protein. The D gene is left open where the match is weak. Expanded clones get a size class; other rows say once, few or many, or leave the size out.

D gene: .
J gene: TRBJ1-3
clone size: .
V gene: TRBV5-1
CDR3 DNA: TGCGCCAGTTCAAGGGGGAGTACTGGGAACACCATATATTTT
CDR3 protein: CASSRGSTGNTIYF

D gene: .
J gene: TRBJ2-3
clone size: .
V gene: TRBV18
CDR3 DNA: TGTGCCAGCTCACGATCCGGGGGAGATACGCAGTATTTT
CDR3 protein: CASSRSGGDTQYF

D gene: .
J gene: TRBJ2-6
clone size: .
V gene: TRBV9
CDR3 DNA: TGTGCCAGCAGCGCCAACCTCCCCGGGGTAACGGGACGCTCTGGGGCCAACGTCCTGACTTTC
CDR3 protein: CASSANLPGVTGRSGANVLTF

D gene: .
J gene: TRBJ2-5
clone size: once
V gene: TRBV29-1
CDR3 DNA: TGCAGCGTTCTTTTAGGGGAAGAGACCCAGTACTTC
CDR3 protein: CSVLLGEETQYF

D gene: TRBD1
J gene: TRBJ1-3
clone size: .
V gene: TRBV7-2
CDR3 DNA: TGTGCCAGCAGCTTACTACAGGGGGCGCCCGGAAACACCATATATTTT
CDR3 protein: CASSLLQGAPGNTIYF

D gene: .
J gene: TRBJ1-2
clone size: once
V gene: TRBV29-1
CDR3 DNA: TGCAGCGTTGCGGGCCCGTATGGCTACACCTTC
CDR3 protein: CSVAGPYGYTF

D gene: .
J gene: TRBJ2-1
clone size: once
V gene: TRBV4-1
CDR3 DNA: TGCGCCAGCAGCGTAGGGAGCTCCTACAATGAGCAGTTCTTC
CDR3 protein: CASSVGSSYNEQFF

D gene: .
J gene: TRBJ2-1
clone size: .
V gene: TRBV21-1
CDR3 DNA: TGTGCCAGCAGTAACAGGGGGAATGAGCAGTTCTTC
CDR3 protein: CASSNRGNEQFF

D gene: TRBD1
J gene: TRBJ1-2
clone size: .
V gene: TRBV28
CDR3 DNA: TGTGCCAGCAGAGTATTTGGGACAGGGGGCGAGGTACTCTATGGCTACACCTTC
CDR3 protein: CASRVFGTGGEVLYGYTF

D gene: .
J gene: TRBJ2-1
clone size: once
V gene: TRBV7-3
CDR3 DNA: TGTGCCAGCAGCTTAGGGGAGATGAACAATGAGCAGTTCTTC
CDR3 protein: CASSLGEMNNEQFF

D gene: .
J gene: TRBJ2-7
clone size: .
V gene: TRBV4-2
CDR3 DNA: TGTGCCAGCAGCCAAGAAACGGGAGAAACCTACGAGCAGTACTTC
CDR3 protein: CASSQETGETYEQYF

D gene: .
J gene: TRBJ1-4
clone size: .
V gene: TRBV27
CDR3 DNA: TGTGCCAGCAGTCCCCATCTCGTGGCGGAAAAACTGTTTTTT
CDR3 protein: CASSPHLVAEKLFF

D gene: .
J gene: TRBJ1-3
clone size: .
V gene: TRBV28
CDR3 DNA: TGTGCCACGAGGGACACTCACTCTGGAAACACCATATATTTT
CDR3 protein: CATRDTHSGNTIYF

D gene: TRBD2
J gene: TRBJ2-5
clone size: .
V gene: TRBV18
CDR3 DNA: TGTGCCAGCTCACCGGGTCAGGGAGGGGAGACCCAGTACTTC
CDR3 protein: CASSPGQGGETQYF

D gene: .
J gene: TRBJ2-1
clone size: .
V gene: TRBV4-3
CDR3 DNA: TGCGCCAGCAGTTCCCGCCCCGACAATGAGCAGTTCTTC
CDR3 protein: CASSSRPDNEQFF

D gene: TRBD2
J gene: TRBJ2-2
clone size: .
V gene: TRBV4-1
CDR3 DNA: TGCGCCAGCAGCCAAGGCTGGCTAGCGGGAGGGCCTCCCGGGGAGCTGTTTTTT
CDR3 protein: CASSQGWLAGGPPGELFF

D gene: .
J gene: TRBJ1-2
clone size: .
V gene: TRBV7-2
CDR3 DNA: TGTGCCAGCAGCTTGTCGCAGCCACAATCCCCCTACTATGGCTACACCTTC
CDR3 protein: CASSLSQPQSPYYGYTF

D gene: TRBD1
J gene: TRBJ1-3
clone size: .
V gene: TRBV11-3
CDR3 DNA: TGTGCCAGCAGCCGGACAGGGACTGGAAACACCATATATTTT
CDR3 protein: CASSRTGTGNTIYF